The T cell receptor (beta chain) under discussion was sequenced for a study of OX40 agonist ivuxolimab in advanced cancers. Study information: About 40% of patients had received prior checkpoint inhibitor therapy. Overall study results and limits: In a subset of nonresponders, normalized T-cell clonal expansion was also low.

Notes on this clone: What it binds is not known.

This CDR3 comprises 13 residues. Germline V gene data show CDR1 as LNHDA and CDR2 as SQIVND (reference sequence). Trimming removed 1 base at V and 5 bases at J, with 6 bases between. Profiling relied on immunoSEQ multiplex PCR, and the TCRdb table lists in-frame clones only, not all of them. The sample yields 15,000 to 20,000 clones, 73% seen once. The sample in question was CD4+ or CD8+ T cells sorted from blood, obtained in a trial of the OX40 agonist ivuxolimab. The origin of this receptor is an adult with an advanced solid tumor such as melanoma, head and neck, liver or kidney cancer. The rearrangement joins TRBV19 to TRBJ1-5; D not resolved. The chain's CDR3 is CASSIVWDQPQHF. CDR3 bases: TGTGCCAGTAGTATAGTATGGGATCAGCCCCAGCATTTT.